This T cell receptor (beta chain) stems from a study of cytomegalovirus exposure and HLA in healthy donors. Study-wide findings and caveats: A later analysis linked 15,000 to 20,000 TCR beta sequences to HLA alleles at 0.05 false discovery rate. DRB1 showed the most TCR associations and HLA-C the fewest in a later analysis, as rates varied by HLA locus.

Regarding this clone: Its target is unknown.

60 Vbeta and 13 Jbeta primers were used in PCR. The table came from immunoSEQ multiplex PCR; TCRdb's copy has only in-frame clones and leaves some out. The data contain tens of thousands of clones, roughly four fifths of them singletons. It was healthy bone marrow donors who served as donors. The CDR3 spans 14 residues. Germline CDR1 and CDR2: MNHNY and SVGAGI (reference sequence). The V gene end was trimmed by 6 bases and the J gene end by 3 bases; junction bases not matched to a gene: 5. This chain connects TRBV6-6 to TRBJ1-5; 7 bases map to TRBD1. The sequencing input was PBMCs. The receptor was derived from a man aged 45-60 years in good health and CMV-seronegative. The CDR3 region is CASRLTGYNQPQHF. DNA of the CDR3: TGTGCCAGCAGGTTGACAGGGTACAATCAGCCCCAGCATTTT.